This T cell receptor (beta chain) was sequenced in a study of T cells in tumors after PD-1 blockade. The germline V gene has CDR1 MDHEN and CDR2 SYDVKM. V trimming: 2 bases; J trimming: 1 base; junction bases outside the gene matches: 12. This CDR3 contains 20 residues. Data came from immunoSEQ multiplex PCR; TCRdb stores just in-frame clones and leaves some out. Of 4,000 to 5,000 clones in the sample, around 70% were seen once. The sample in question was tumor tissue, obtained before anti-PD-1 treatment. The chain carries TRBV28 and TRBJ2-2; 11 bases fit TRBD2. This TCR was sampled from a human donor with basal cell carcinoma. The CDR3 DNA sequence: TGTGCCAGCAGTTTAAGGTCGGCTAGCGGGAGGTTGGTGAACACCGGGGAGCTGTTTTTT. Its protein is CASSLRSASGRLVNTGELFF.